This paragraph reports one T cell receptor (beta chain). Antigen specificity is unknown. The sample belongs to a study of CD8 T cells in ankylosing spondylitis. Trimming at V came to 5 bases and at J to 2 bases, leaving 11 bases not matched to a gene. This CDR3 has 16 residues. Germline CDR1 is MNHEY and CDR2 is SMNVEV (reference sequence). Study-wide results and limits: Both synovial fluid and blood in reactive arthritis had previously been reported to carry some motif variants. A TCR beta motif of about eight highly homologous variants seemed to mark ankylosing spondylitis blood.

Using quantitative 5'-RACE with molecular barcodes, the authors made TCR beta libraries. TCRdb used MiXCR to reprocess the 5' RACE reads, holding one entry per CDR3 protein. The data hold about 540,000 distinct CDR3 sequences, with about 13% observed a single time. The chain carries TRBV27 and TRBJ2-5, with 7 bases matching TRBD2. The receptor was isolated from a male donor with ankylosing spondylitis. The sequencing input was blood, either unsorted or a sorted T cell fraction (not recorded which). This CDR3 reads CASSEGVMGGQETQYF. The CDR3 DNA sequence: TGTGCCAGCAGTGAGGGAGTTATGGGAGGGCAAGAGACCCAGTACTTC.